Shown below are 5 T cell receptor beta chains from a single sample sequenced in a study of shared clonotypes between healthy human individuals. TCRdb's copy holds only in-frame clones and misses some; the assay was immunoSEQ multiplex PCR. There are roughly 320,000 clones in the sample; around nine tenths occur only once, and around 15% lies in the top ten. The sequenced material came from memory CD8+ T cells sorted from blood. Documented subset: CD45RO+ cells pooled with CCR7-negative TemRA cells. The receptors originated from a man in his late teens or twenties in good health.

Only one count was recorded for this clone. V gene TRBV5-1 combines with J gene TRBJ1-6; D perhaps matches TRBD1 (6 bases). CDR1 and CDR2 (germline): SGHRS, YFSETQ. V was shortened by 6 bases and J by 6 bases, with 16 bases between the two germline ends. This CDR3 comprises 15 residues. CDR3 residues: CASNLGQTLNSPLHF. In DNA form, the CDR3 reads TGCGCCAGCAACCTTGGACAGACGCTTAATTCACCCCTCCACTTT.

This clone was seen just once. The genes are TRBV13 and TRBJ1-1; no clear D. V shed 1 base and J shed 6 bases, with 6 bases lying between them. Germline V CDR1 and CDR2: PRHDT, FYEKMQ (reference sequence). CDR3 length: 12 residues. Written as DNA, the CDR3 is TGTGCCAGCAGCTTAGATGGCGCTGAAGCTTTCTTT. Translating it yields CASSLDGAEAFF.

The J gene is TRBJ2-3, the V gene TRBV11-3; 9 bases align to TRBD2. The length of the CDR3 is 14 residues. The germline CDR1 and CDR2 sequences are SGHNT and YENEEA. V gave up 4 bases and J gave up 6 bases; unmatched junction bases: 5. The CDR3 DNA reads TGTGCCAGCAGCTCAATAAGCGGGGGGGATACGCAGTATTTT. Its protein product is CASSSISGGDTQYF.

The chain carries TRBV5-1 and TRBJ2-3; no reliable D call. The germline gives CDR1 SGHRS, CDR2 YFSETQ. The germline V and J ends were trimmed by 0 bases and 0 bases, with 8 bases remaining between them. The CDR3 is 15 residues long. Here the CDR3 reads CASSLGLLSTDTQYF. The DNA of the CDR3 is TGCGCCAGCAGCTTGGGGCTCCTCAGCACAGATACGCAGTATTTT.

V usage is TRBV28 and J usage is TRBJ2-3; weak D call: TRBD1 (6 bases). Germline loops: CDR1 MDHEN, CDR2 SYDVKM. This CDR3 has 16 residues. The ends were cut back, 3 bases at V and 0 bases at J, with 13 bases in the middle. Here the CDR3 reads CASSFVRGTSTDTQYF. CDR3 DNA sequence: TGTGCCAGCAGTTTTGTCAGGGGAACTAGCACAGATACGCAGTATTTT.